The source of this T cell receptor (beta chain) is a study of human T cells and chemical hapten exposure. TCRdb fed the 5' RACE reads into MiXCR, producing one record per CDR3 protein. The sample holds about 110,000 distinct CDR3 sequences, approximately 19% seen once. Only a few counts were recorded for this clonotype. Its antigen is unidentified. Germline CDR1 SQVTM, CDR2 ANQGSEA. Trimming took 7 bases from V and 5 from J; bases not matched to a gene: 9. The CDR3 has 13 residues. Whole blood, unfractionated, served as the material for total RNA extraction. Notes on the study in general: TCRs at high frequency, those above 1 in 1000, did not change with DPC sensitization.

The receptor's source is a human donor in good health. The chain couples TRBV29-1 to TRBJ2-7; 9 bases are a match to TRBD1. As DNA, the CDR3 is TGCAGCGCTCGAACAGGGGGCTTTGACGAGCAGTACTTC. It specifies CSARTGGFDEQYF.